The 9 T cell receptor beta chains below were found in one sample sequenced in a study of immune evolution from preneoplasia to lung adenocarcinoma. Sequencing used immunoSEQ multiplex PCR; TCRdb keeps in-frame clones, though not all of them. The profile covers approximately 12,000 clones, with roughly 88% appearing a single time and less than 4.5% taken by the ten largest. The sample consisted of FFPE invasive lung adenocarcinoma tissue. These receptors all come from a person between 70 and 80 years old with invasive lung adenocarcinoma.

The chain couples TRBV6-6 to TRBJ1-5; D unclear. CDR3 length equals 14 residues. The V end lost 4 bases, the J end lost 3 bases, and 10 bases lay between the germline ends. Germline CDR1 and CDR2: MNHNY and SVGAGI (reference sequence). CDR3 region: CASSLDTANQPQHF. The DNA for the CDR3 is TGTGCCAGCAGTTTAGACACTGCCAATCAGCCCCAGCATTTT.

This clone came up a few times. V usage is TRBV30 and J usage is TRBJ2-7; D not certain. Germline CDR1 and CDR2: GTSNPN and SVGIG (reference sequence). Trimming took 0 bases from V and 6 from J, leaving 27 bases between them. The CDR3 loop spans 18 amino acids. CDR3 sequence reads: CAWSVPRPGRTPFGEQYF. As DNA, the CDR3 is TGTGCCTGGAGTGTCCCCCGACCCGGACGGACGCCGTTTGGCGAGCAGTACTTC.

The chain carries TRBV7-8 and TRBJ1-2; D remains unclear. V dropped 1 base and J dropped 7 bases, with 10 bases sitting between them. The CDR3 runs 13 residues. Per the germline V gene, CDR1 is SGHVS and CDR2 is FQNEAQ. The CDR3 is CASSLVQRAGYTF. DNA of the CDR3: TGTGCCAGCAGCTTAGTACAGAGAGCTGGCTACACCTTC.

This chain uses TRBV30 with TRBJ1-1; D gene unclear. Trimming pared 2 bases from V and 0 bases from J, leaving 7 bases between. This CDR3 region has 13 residues. The germline CDR1 and CDR2 sequences are GTSNPN and SVGIG (reference sequence). The CDR3 nucleotides read TGTGCCTGGAGTTATGCTCTGAACACTGAAGCTTTCTTT. The encoded protein is CAWSYALNTEAFF.

V gene TRBV2 combines with J gene TRBJ2-3; maybe TRBD2 (7 bases). Trimming cost V 6 bases and J 5 bases, with 21 bases left between them. Germline V CDR1 and CDR2: SNHLY, FYNNEI. This CDR3 comprises 16 residues. CDR3 DNA sequence: TGTGCCAGCAGATCCCGAGGGTGGGGGGGCCGAGATACGCAGTATTTT. Residues: CASRSRGWGGRDTQYF.

The chain uses TRBV30 and TRBJ2-7; 12 bases line up with TRBD2. Trimming at V came to 2 bases and at J to 3 bases, leaving 2 bases not matched to a gene. This CDR3 has 14 residues. Germline loops: CDR1 GTSNPN, CDR2 SVGIG (reference sequence). CDR3 amino acids: CAWSWTSGNYEQYF. CDR3 nucleotide sequence: TGTGCCTGGAGTTGGACTAGCGGGAACTACGAGCAGTACTTC.

V and J are TRBV5-6 and TRBJ1-1; D remains unclear. Germline V gene lookup returns CDR1 SGHDT and CDR2 YYEEEE. There are 15 residues in the CDR3. V lost 3 bases and J lost 0, with 12 bases in between. The CDR3 sequence: CASSWEPTMNTEAFF. CDR3 bases: TGTGCCAGCAGCTGGGAGCCTACTATGAACACTGAAGCTTTCTTT. Based on the CDR3 plus reference TRBV5-6 and TRBJ1-1, the full variable domain is DAGVTQSPTHLIKTRGQQVTLRCSPKSGHDTVSWYQQALGQGPQFIFQYYEEEERQRGNFPDRFSGHQFPNYSSELNVNALLLGDSALYLCASSWEPTMNTEAFFGQGTRLTVV.

This clone occurred once. The chain carries TRBV6-5 and TRBJ2-2; D not certain. Trimming left V 7 bases short and J 0 bases short, with 12 bases between. CDR3 length equals 15 residues. Germline V gene data show CDR1 as MNHEY and CDR2 as SVGAGI. The CDR3 protein is CASTSGGTNTGELFF. CDR3 bases: TGTGCCAGCACCTCGGGCGGAACGAACACCGGGGAGCTGTTTTTT.

The rearrangement uses TRBV5-1 and TRBJ1-4; 9 bases are a match to TRBD1. The CDR3 totals 14 residues. V gave up 5 bases and J gave up 6 bases; unmatched junction bases: 5. Germline values: CDR1 SGHRS, CDR2 YFSETQ. For the CDR3, the DNA is TGCGCCAGCAGTTCGGGACAGGGTGATGAAAAACTGTTTTTT. As protein: CASSSGQGDEKLFF.